This T cell receptor beta chain was observed in a study of blood T cell repertoires in COVID-19. The V and J ends lost 3 bases and 4 bases, in that order; junction bases with no gene match: 6. This CDR3 region has 15 residues. Germline lookup yields CDR1 KGHSH and CDR2 LQKENI. Under the authors' procedure: Estimation of nucleated cell counts was performed using reference gene primer amplification. Only in-frame clones appear in the TCRdb table, and some are missing; sequencing was by immunoSEQ multiplex PCR. For V, J and clone size, that table is used; D and trimming come from the DNA. The data show over 200,000 clones, around 80% seen once. This clone was seen once.

This TCR was sampled from a man aged 55-75 years who had recovered from COVID-19. This sequence joins TRBV18 and TRBJ2-1; 7 positions agree with TRBD1. Material for sequencing was PBMCs or T cells enriched from blood (not recorded which). CDR3 amino acids: CASSPFRDRYNEQFF. The CDR3 DNA reads as TGTGCCAGCTCACCCTTCCGGGACAGATACAATGAGCAGTTCTTC.